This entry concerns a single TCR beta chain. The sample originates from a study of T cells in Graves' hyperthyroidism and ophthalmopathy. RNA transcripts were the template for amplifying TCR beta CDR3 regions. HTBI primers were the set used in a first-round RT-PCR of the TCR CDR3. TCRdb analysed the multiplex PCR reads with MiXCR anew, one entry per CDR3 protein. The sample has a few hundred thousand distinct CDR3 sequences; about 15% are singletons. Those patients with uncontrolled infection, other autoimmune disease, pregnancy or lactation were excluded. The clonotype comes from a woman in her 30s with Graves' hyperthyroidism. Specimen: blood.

The CDR3 loop is CASRPPDRGGSPLHF. The CDR3 DNA is TGTGCCAGCAGGCCCCCTGACAGGGGTGGATCACCCCTCCACTTT. This chain connects TRBV2 to TRBJ1-6, with 8 bases fitting TRBD1. The CDR3 runs 15 residues. CDR1 and CDR2 (germline): SNHLY, FYNNEI. Trimming at V came to 6 bases and at J to 10 bases, leaving 11 bases not matched to a gene.